Presented here are 14 T cell receptor beta chains from one specimen sequenced in a study of blood T cell repertoires in COVID-19. Some clones are missing from TCRdb's copy, which holds only in-frame ones; the method was immunoSEQ multiplex PCR. The data contain about 350,000 clones, about 91% of them singletons. The sequencing input was peripheral blood. Receptor source: a man aged 25 to 40 with COVID-19, enrolled during active disease.

V is TRBV6-2 or TRBV6-3 and J is TRBJ2-1, with 10 bases lining up with TRBD2. The CDR3 has 15 amino acids. J was trimmed by 3 bases and V by 5 bases; bases with no gene match: 4. Per germline, CDR1 MNHEY and CDR2 SVGEGT. The CDR3, as DNA: TGTGCCAGCAGTGTTAGCGGGGGGTACTACAATGAGCAGTTCTTC. Encoded protein: CASSVSGGYYNEQFF.

The chain employs TRBV14 and TRBJ2-5, with 7 bases lining up with TRBD1. CDR1 SGHDN and CDR2 FVKESK come from the germline V gene. There are 19 residues in the CDR3. The V segment lost 0 bases and the J segment 2 bases; nucleotides outside the gene matches: 15. The CDR3 is CASSQDYRVAGTEQETQYF. CDR3 DNA sequence: TGTGCCAGCAGCCAAGATTATAGGGTAGCCGGGACAGAACAAGAGACCCAGTACTTC.

The gene calls are TRBV7-9 and TRBJ1-1; the D is unclear. CDR3 length: 13 residues. V lost 0 bases and J 11 bases, leaving 13 bases between the germline ends. The germline gives CDR1 SEHNR, CDR2 FQNEAQ (reference sequence). CDR3 sequence (DNA): TGTGCCAGCAGCTTAGCGCCCAGGAATGAGGCTTTCTTT. Its translation: CASSLAPRNEAFF.

V usage is TRBV6-5 and J usage is TRBJ2-7; 11 bases are a match to TRBD1. J lost 6 bases, V lost 8 bases, and 9 bases had no gene match. The CDR3 totals 14 residues. The germline V gene encodes CDR1 MNHEY and CDR2 SVGAGI. The CDR3 loop is CASAPGQGGLEQYF. DNA of the CDR3: TGTGCCAGCGCGCCGGGACAGGGGGGTCTCGAGCAGTACTTC.

The rearrangement links TRBV30 to TRBJ1-2; 9 positions agree with TRBD1. This CDR3 has 18 residues. Trimming cost V 0 bases and J 4 bases; bases outside gene matches: 15. Germline-derived CDR1 and CDR2 are GTSNPN and SVGIG (reference sequence). The chain's CDR3 is CAWSVLRLGQGLSYGYTF. The CDR3 DNA follows: TGTGCCTGGAGTGTACTCAGGCTGGGACAGGGCCTTAGCTATGGCTACACCTTC.

The chain links TRBV9 to TRBJ1-4; D gene ambiguous. The CDR3 loop spans 16 amino acids. V was cut by 0 bases and J by 4 bases, with 13 bases left in between. Germline CDR1 is SGDLS and CDR2 is YYNGEE. DNA of the CDR3: TGTGCCAGCAGCGTAGGTTTTGGCCAATATAATGAAAAACTGTTTTTT. Protein product: CASSVGFGQYNEKLFF. The variable domain in full, with the rest retrieved from reference TRBV9 and TRBJ1-4, is DSGVTQTPKHLITATGQRVTLRCSPRSGDLSVYWYQQSLDQGLQFLIQYYNGEERAKGNILERFSAQQFPDLHSELNLSSLELGDSALYFCASSVGFGQYNEKLFFGSGTQLSVL.

This chain connects TRBV28 to TRBJ2-7; D is unclear. The germline V gene encodes CDR1 MDHEN and CDR2 SYDVKM. The CDR3 totals 13 residues. Trimming shortened V by 5 bases and J by 1 base, and 9 bases separated the two germline ends. In DNA, the CDR3 is TGTGCCAGCAGTAGCCCGCGGTCCTACGAGCAGTACTTC. It is translated as CASSSPRSYEQYF.

The chain has TRBV7-2 and TRBJ1-5, with 9 bases identical to TRBD1. After removal of 4 bases from V and 7 bases from J, the junction contained 14 bases not matched to a gene. CDR1 is SGHTA and CDR2 is FQGNSA in the germline V gene. The CDR3 loop spans 17 amino acids. The CDR3 region is CASSSVGQGHIGQPQHF. DNA of the CDR3: TGTGCCAGCAGCTCAGTAGGACAGGGGCATATCGGACAGCCCCAGCATTTT.

The V and J genes are TRBV19 and TRBJ1-6, with D maybe TRBD1 (5 bases). Trimming took off 7 bases at V and 7 bases at J, with 14 bases between the two ends. The germline gives CDR1 LNHDA, CDR2 SQIVND (reference sequence). CDR3 length equals 14 residues. The CDR3 protein is CASTRGRENSPLHF. CDR3 DNA: TGTGCCAGTACGAGGGGACGGGAGAATTCACCCCTCCACTTT.

The chain employs TRBV5-4 and TRBJ2-3; TRBD2 aligns across 9 bases. Germline V gives CDR1 SGHNT, CDR2 YYREEE (reference sequence). The CDR3 runs 14 residues. J was trimmed by 6 bases and V by 6 bases; bases with no gene match: 8. The CDR3 DNA reads TGTGCCAGCACCGTAGCGGGAGTAGGGGATACGCAGTATTTT. Translating it yields CASTVAGVGDTQYF.

The chain joins TRBV5-5 to TRBJ1-2; D might be TRBD1 (5 bases). This CDR3 comprises 15 residues. V dropped 7 bases and J dropped 4 bases, with 20 bases sitting between them. CDR1 and CDR2 (germline): SGHKS, YYEKEE (reference sequence). CDR3 in amino acids: CASQLGAGKSYGYTF. Written as DNA, the CDR3 is TGTGCCAGCCAGCTTGGAGCAGGGAAAAGCTATGGCTACACCTTC.

The rearrangement joins TRBV6-2 or TRBV6-3 to TRBJ1-2; D may be TRBD1 (6 bases). The CDR3 runs 14 residues. CDR1 is MNHEY, CDR2 SVGEGT, per germline. V gave up 5 bases and J gave up 5 bases, with 15 bases separating them. The CDR3 is CASSRSGVPYGYTF. DNA for the CDR3: TGTGCCAGCAGTCGTTCAGGGGTACCGTATGGCTACACCTTC.

As concerns this clone: The same CDR3 is also encoded by other DNA sequences in this sample. This chain uses TRBV5-6 with TRBJ2-1; D ambiguous. CDR3 length equals 12 residues. The V end was cut by 0 bases, the J end by 6 bases, with 4 bases between. The germline V gene has CDR1 SGHDT and CDR2 YYEEEE. The CDR3 sequence is CASSLVANEQFF. The CDR3 DNA is TGTGCCAGCAGCTTGGTAGCCAATGAGCAGTTCTTC.

CDR3 coding DNA: TGCGCCAGCAGCTTGGGGCAGGTGGGCTCTGGGGCCAACGTCCTGACTTTC. Translating it yields CASSLGQVGSGANVLTF. V usage is TRBV5-1 and J usage is TRBJ2-6; D remains ambiguous. Deletions cut 0 bases from V and 0 bases from J, with 10 bases between. Germline CDR1 and CDR2: SGHRS and YFSETQ. CDR3 length: 17 amino acids.